These T cell receptor beta chains were read from a single sample in a study of PD-1 blockade in classical Hodgkin lymphoma. TCRdb's table, derived via immunoSEQ multiplex PCR, lists solely in-frame clones and lacks some. The repertoire holds about 40,000 clones, with around 78% as singletons. Material: peripheral blood mononuclear cells (PBMCs), obtained at baseline. Receptors were obtained from a human donor with classical Hodgkin lymphoma. Each CDR3 is given with its conserved first and last residue. The D gene is left open where the match is weak. Rows may omit the clone size; those that give it use once, few, many or a size class.

>TRBV6-6|.|TRBJ1-5|few
CASSYGGTRGNQPQHF
TGTGCCAGCAGTTACGGGGGCACTAGAGGCAATCAGCCCCAGCATTTT
>TRBV2|.|TRBJ2-1|few
CASLLVGEQFF
TGTGCCAGCCTTCTAGTGGGTGAGCAGTTCTTC
>TRBV28|.|TRBJ2-1|.
CASSFGGRRQFF
TGTGCCAGCAGTTTCGGAGGGAGAAGGCAGTTCTTC
>TRBV7-9|TRBD1|TRBJ1-1|few
CASSADRGRAFF
TGTGCCAGCAGCGCGGACAGGGGGCGAGCTTTCTTT
>TRBV5-1|.|TRBJ2-7|.
CASSEPWGTYEQYF
TGCGCCAGCAGCGAACCATGGGGGACCTACGAGCAGTACTTC
>TRBV5-1|.|TRBJ2-7|.
CASSLTQGSEQYF
TGCGCCAGCAGCTTAACGCAGGGTAGCGAGCAGTACTTC
>TRBV18|.|TRBJ2-2|.
CASSPGLFF
TGTGCCAGCTCACCGGGGCTGTTTTTT
>TRBV7-6|TRBD2|TRBJ2-1|.
CASSRLAGGSYNEQFF
TGTGCCAGCAGCAGACTAGCGGGAGGATCCTACAATGAGCAGTTCTTC
>TRBV10-2|.|TRBJ2-5|.
CASSLEETQYF
TGCGCCAGCAGTTTAGAAGAGACCCAGTACTTC
>TRBV12-5|.|TRBJ2-1|.
CASGAASWGDEQFF
TGTGCTAGTGGCGCAGCCTCGTGGGGAGATGAGCAGTTCTTC
>TRBV5-1|.|TRBJ1-1|.
CASSLGPNTEAFF
TGCGCCAGCAGCTTGGGGCCGAACACTGAAGCTTTCTTT
>TRBV4-1|.|TRBJ2-2|.
CASSRKSVGAGELFF
TGCGCCAGCAGCAGGAAGTCGGTCGGGGCCGGGGAGCTGTTTTTT
>TRBV5-1|TRBD1|TRBJ2-3|.
CASSLSRGTDTQYF
TGCGCCAGCAGCTTGAGCAGGGGGACAGATACGCAGTATTTT
>TRBV19|.|TRBJ1-3|.
CASSEQGISGNTIYF
TGTGCCAGTAGTGAGCAGGGTATTTCTGGAAACACCATATATTTT
>TRBV25-1|TRBD1|TRBJ2-3|few
CASSPGQNTDTQYF
TGTGCCAGCAGTCCGGGACAGAACACAGATACGCAGTATTTT
>TRBV11-2|.|TRBJ2-2|.
CASSLYGGRNTGELFF
TGTGCCAGCAGCTTGTATGGAGGGAGGAACACCGGGGAGCTGTTTTTT
>TRBV6-6|TRBD2|TRBJ2-3|.
CASYSSGNTQYF
TGTGCCAGCTACTCTAGCGGAAATACGCAGTATTTT
>TRBV7-9|TRBD1|TRBJ2-2|.
CASSLRDRGTGELFF
TGTGCCAGCAGCCTCCGGGACAGGGGAACCGGGGAGCTGTTTTTT
>TRBV18|TRBD1|TRBJ1-2|.
CASSLTGDYGYTF
TGTGCCAGCTCCCTGACAGGGGACTATGGCTACACCTTC
>TRBV10-3|TRBD1|TRBJ1-5|.
CAISETGGLGQPQHF
TGTGCCATCAGTGAGACAGGGGGCTTAGGTCAGCCCCAGCATTTT
>TRBV11-2|.|TRBJ2-7|.
CASSLNPESSYEQYF
TGTGCCAGCAGCTTAAATCCGGAAAGCTCCTACGAGCAGTACTTC
>TRBV9|.|TRBJ2-3|.
CASSVEGHRTDTQYF
TGTGCCAGCAGCGTAGAGGGACACCGCACAGATACGCAGTATTTT
>TRBV4-2|.|TRBJ2-6|.
CASSQGALSGANVLTF
TGTGCCAGCAGCCAAGGCGCACTCTCTGGGGCCAACGTCCTGACTTTC
>TRBV5-1|.|TRBJ2-3|.
CASSFPSETDTQYF
TGCGCCAGCAGCTTCCCCTCGGAAACAGATACGCAGTATTTT
>TRBV2|.|TRBJ1-1|.
CASKGLEDMNTEAFF
TGTGCCAGCAAAGGACTGGAAGACATGAACACTGAAGCTTTCTTT
>TRBV2|.|TRBJ1-1|.
CASTEGAMNTEAFF
TGTGCCAGCACCGAAGGGGCTATGAACACTGAAGCTTTCTTT
>TRBV27|TRBD1|TRBJ2-7|.
CASSSQGDSYEQYF
TGTGCCAGCAGTTCACAGGGGGACTCCTACGAGCAGTACTTC
>TRBV18|TRBD1|TRBJ1-4|.
CASSTGTGSEKLFF
TGTGCCAGCTCAACAGGGACAGGGTCAGAAAAACTGTTTTTT
>TRBV6-5|TRBD1|TRBJ1-2|.
CASSPRGWEGEGYTF
TGTGCCAGCAGTCCCAGGGGGTGGGAGGGGGAAGGCTACACCTTC
>TRBV12-5|.|TRBJ1-1|.
CASGLGSTMNTEAFF
TGTGCTAGTGGTTTGGGATCCACAATGAACACTGAAGCTTTCTTT
>TRBV7-9|.|TRBJ2-5|.
CASSLATAWRETQYF
TGTGCCAGCAGCTTAGCGACAGCTTGGAGGGAGACCCAGTACTTC
>TRBV10-1|TRBD1|TRBJ2-2|few
CASSLQGAGELFF
TGCGCCAGCAGTCTCCAGGGGGCCGGGGAGCTGTTTTTT
>TRBV28|.|TRBJ1-1|few
CASSPLTGEAFF
TGTGCCAGCAGTCCCCTGACGGGTGAAGCTTTCTTT
>TRBV27|TRBD1|TRBJ1-3|.
CARGRTGVQSGNTIYF
TGTGCCAGGGGAAGAACAGGGGTCCAATCTGGAAACACCATATATTTT
>TRBV27|TRBD2|TRBJ2-7|.
CASSPGSGTYEQYF
TGTGCCAGCAGTCCTGGTAGCGGGACCTACGAGCAGTACTTC
>TRBV5-4|.|TRBJ2-7|.
CASSLERLREQYF
TGTGCCAGCAGCCTGGAGAGGTTAAGGGAGCAGTACTTC
>TRBV10-2|TRBD2|TRBJ2-1|.
CATSLAGASYNEQFF
TGCGCCACCTCCCTAGCGGGGGCCTCCTACAATGAGCAGTTCTTC
>TRBV27|.|TRBJ2-7|few
CASSLETGFHEQYF
TGTGCCAGCAGTTTGGAGACAGGCTTTCACGAGCAGTACTTC
>TRBV5-8|.|TRBJ2-3|.
CASSLTYSDTQYF
TGTGCCAGCAGCTTAACTTACTCAGATACGCAGTATTTT
>TRBV25-1|TRBD1|TRBJ2-1|.
CASSDRDRDLDEQFF
TGTGCCAGCAGTGACCGGGACAGGGATCTTGATGAGCAGTTCTTC
>TRBV7-8|.|TRBJ2-1|.
CASSPGLGAGYNEQFF
TGTGCCAGCAGCCCTGGATTAGGAGCGGGTTACAATGAGCAGTTCTTC
>TRBV2|TRBD1|TRBJ1-2|.
CASNKQGRGYGYTF
TGTGCCAGCAATAAACAGGGGAGAGGATATGGCTACACCTTC
>TRBV2|.|TRBJ2-6|.
CASSLGEVAGANVLTF
TGTGCCAGCAGCCTGGGGGAGGTGGCTGGGGCCAACGTCCTGACTTTC
>TRBV6-6|.|TRBJ2-7|.
CASSPVGRDRYEQYF
TGTGCCAGCAGTCCGGTGGGGCGGGACCGGTACGAGCAGTACTTC
>TRBV10-2|TRBD1|TRBJ2-7|.
CASSGGLDRVLHEQYF
TGCGCCAGCAGTGGGGGCCTGGACAGGGTACTTCACGAGCAGTACTTC
>TRBV28|.|TRBJ2-3|few
CASSFTGRTSTDTQYF
TGTGCCAGCAGTTTCACCGGACGGACTAGCACAGATACGCAGTATTTT
>TRBV5-1|.|TRBJ2-3|.
CASTPGGNGADTQYF
TGCGCCAGCACCCCCGGCGGTAACGGCGCAGATACGCAGTATTTT